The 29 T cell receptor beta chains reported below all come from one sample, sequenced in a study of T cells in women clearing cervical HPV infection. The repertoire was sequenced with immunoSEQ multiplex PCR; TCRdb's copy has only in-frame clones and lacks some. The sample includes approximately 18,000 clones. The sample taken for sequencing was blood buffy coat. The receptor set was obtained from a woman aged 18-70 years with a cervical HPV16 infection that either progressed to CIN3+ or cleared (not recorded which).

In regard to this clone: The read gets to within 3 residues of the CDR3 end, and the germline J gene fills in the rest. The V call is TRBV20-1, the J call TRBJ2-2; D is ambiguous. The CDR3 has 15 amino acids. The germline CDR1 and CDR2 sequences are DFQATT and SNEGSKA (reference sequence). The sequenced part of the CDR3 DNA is TGCAGTGCTAGAGATTTACGCAGGAGTAATGAAAAG. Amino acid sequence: CSARDLRRSNEK. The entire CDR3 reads CSARDLRRSNEKLFF.

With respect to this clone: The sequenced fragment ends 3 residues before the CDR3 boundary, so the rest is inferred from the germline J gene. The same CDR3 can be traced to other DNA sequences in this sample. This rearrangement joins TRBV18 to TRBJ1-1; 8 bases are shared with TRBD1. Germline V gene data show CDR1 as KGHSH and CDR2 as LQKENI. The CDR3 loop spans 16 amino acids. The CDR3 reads CASSPNNRGGANVAFF. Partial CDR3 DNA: TGTGCCAGCTCACCTAATAACAGGGGGGGGGCCAACGTC. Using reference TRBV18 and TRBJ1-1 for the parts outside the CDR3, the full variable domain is NAGVMQNPRHLVRRRGQEARLRCSPMKGHSHVYWYRQLPEEGLKFMVYLQKENIIDESGMPKERFSAEFPKEGPSILRIQQVVRGDSAAYFCASSPNNRGGANVAFFGQGTRLTVV.

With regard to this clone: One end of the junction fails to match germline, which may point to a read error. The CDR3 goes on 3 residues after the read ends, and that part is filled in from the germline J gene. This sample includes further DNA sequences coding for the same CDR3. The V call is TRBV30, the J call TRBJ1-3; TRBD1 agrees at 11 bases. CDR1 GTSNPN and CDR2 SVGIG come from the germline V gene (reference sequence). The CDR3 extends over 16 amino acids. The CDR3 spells CAWTPDRGRAGNTIYF. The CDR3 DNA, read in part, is TGTGCCTGGACCCCGGACAGGGGGCGTGCAGGAAACACA.

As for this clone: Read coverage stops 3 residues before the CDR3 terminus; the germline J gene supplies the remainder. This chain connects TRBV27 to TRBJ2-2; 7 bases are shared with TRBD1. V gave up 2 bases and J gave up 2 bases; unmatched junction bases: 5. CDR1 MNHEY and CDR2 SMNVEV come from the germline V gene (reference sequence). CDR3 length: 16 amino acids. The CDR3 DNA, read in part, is TGTGCCAGCAGTTTAGGGACAGCCATAAACACCGGGGAG. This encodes CASSLGTAINTGE. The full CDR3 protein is CASSLGTAINTGELFF.

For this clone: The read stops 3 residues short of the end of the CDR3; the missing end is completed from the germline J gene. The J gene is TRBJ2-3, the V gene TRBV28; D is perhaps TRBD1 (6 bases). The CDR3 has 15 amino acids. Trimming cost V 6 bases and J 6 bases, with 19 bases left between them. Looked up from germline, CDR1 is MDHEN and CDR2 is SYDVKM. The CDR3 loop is CASSSTGIGPDTQYF. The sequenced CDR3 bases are TGTGCCAGCAGCAGTACAGGGATTGGGCCTGATACG.

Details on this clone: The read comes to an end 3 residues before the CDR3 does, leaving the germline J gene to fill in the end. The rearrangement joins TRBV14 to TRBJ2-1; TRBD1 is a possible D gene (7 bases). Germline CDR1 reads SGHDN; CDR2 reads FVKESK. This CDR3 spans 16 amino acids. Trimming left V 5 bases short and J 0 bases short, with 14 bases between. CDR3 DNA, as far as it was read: TGTGCCAGCAGCTCCGGCCAGGGGGGCTCCTACAATGAG. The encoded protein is CASSSGQGGSYNE. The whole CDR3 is CASSSGQGGSYNEQFF.

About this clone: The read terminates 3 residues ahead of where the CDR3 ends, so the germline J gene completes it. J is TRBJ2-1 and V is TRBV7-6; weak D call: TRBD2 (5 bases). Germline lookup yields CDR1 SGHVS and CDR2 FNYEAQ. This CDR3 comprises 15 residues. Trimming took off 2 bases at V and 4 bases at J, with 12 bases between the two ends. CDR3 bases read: TGTGCCAGCAGCTTATCCAGCGGTGGATACAATGAG. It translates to CASSLSSGGYNE. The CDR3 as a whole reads CASSLSSGGYNEQFF.

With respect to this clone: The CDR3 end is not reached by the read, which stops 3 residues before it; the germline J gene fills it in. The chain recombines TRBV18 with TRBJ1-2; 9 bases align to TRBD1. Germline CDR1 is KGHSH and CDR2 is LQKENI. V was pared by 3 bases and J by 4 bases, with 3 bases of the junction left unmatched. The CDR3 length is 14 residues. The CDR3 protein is CASSPQGQGYGYTF. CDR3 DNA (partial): TGTGCCAGCTCACCGCAGGGACAGGGCTATGGC.

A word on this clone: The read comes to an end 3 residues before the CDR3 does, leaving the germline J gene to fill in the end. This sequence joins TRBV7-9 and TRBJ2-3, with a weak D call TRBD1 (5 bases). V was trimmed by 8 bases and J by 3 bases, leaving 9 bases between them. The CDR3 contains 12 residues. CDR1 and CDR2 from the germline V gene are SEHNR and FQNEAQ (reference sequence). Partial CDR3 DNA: TGTGCCAGCCTTCAGGGAACAGATACG. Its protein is CASLQGTDT. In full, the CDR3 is CASLQGTDTQYF.

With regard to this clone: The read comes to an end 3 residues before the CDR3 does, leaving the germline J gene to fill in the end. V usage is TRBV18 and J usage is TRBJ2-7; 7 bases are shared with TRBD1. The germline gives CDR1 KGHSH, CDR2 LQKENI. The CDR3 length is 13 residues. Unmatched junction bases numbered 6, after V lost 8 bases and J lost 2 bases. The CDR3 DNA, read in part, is TGTGCCAGCACAGGACAGGTAACCTACGAG. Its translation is CASTGQVTYE. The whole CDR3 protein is CASTGQVTYEQYF.

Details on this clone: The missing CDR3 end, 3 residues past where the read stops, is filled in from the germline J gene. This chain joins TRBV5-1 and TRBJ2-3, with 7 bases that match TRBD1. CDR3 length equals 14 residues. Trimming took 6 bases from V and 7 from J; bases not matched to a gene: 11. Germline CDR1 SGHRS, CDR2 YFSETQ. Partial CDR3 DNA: TGCGCCAGCATGCTCACTACAGGGGTAAATACG. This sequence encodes CASMLTTGVNT. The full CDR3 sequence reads CASMLTTGVNTQYF.

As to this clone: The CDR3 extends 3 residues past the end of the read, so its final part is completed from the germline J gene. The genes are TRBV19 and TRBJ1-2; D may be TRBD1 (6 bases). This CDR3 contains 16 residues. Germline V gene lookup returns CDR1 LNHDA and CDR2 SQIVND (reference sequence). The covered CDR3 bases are TGTGCCAGTACCAGACTAGCGGGGGGCCGCACAGATACC. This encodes CASTRLAGGRTDT. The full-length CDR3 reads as CASTRLAGGRTDTYTF. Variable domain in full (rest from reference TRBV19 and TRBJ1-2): DGGITQSPKYLFRKEGQNVTLSCEQNLNHDAMYWYRQDPGQGLRLIYYSQIVNDFQKGDIAEGYSVSREKKESFPLTVTSAQKNPTAFYLCASTRLAGGRTDTYTFGSGTRLTVV.

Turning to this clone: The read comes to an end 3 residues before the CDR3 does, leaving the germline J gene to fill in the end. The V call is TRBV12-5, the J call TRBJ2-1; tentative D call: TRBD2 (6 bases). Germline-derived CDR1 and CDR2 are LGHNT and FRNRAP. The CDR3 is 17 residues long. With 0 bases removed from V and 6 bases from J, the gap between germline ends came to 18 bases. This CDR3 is CASGLVQAGRTLNEQFF. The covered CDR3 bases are TGTGCTAGTGGTTTGGTACAGGCGGGGAGGACCCTCAATGAG. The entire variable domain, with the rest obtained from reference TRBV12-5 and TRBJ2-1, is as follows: DARVTQTPRHKVTEMGQEVTMRCQPILGHNTVFWYRQTMMQGLELLAYFRNRAPLDDSGMPKDRFSAEMPDATLATLKIQPSEPRDSAVYFCASGLVQAGRTLNEQFFGPGTRLTVL.

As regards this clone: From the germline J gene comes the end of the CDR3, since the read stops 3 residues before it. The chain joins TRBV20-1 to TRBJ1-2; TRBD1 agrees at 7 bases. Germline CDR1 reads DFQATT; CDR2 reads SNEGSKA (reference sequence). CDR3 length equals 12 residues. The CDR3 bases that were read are TGCAGTGCCGAAGGGGGCCTAGTGGGC. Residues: CSAEGGLVG. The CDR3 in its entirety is CSAEGGLVGYTF.

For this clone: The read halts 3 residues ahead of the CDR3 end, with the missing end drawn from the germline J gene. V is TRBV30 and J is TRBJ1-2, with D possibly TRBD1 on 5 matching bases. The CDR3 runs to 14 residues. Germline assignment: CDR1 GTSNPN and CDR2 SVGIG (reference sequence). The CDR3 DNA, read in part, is TGTGCCTGGAGATCAGGGAGGGCATCCTACGAC. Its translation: CAWRSGRASYD. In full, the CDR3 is CAWRSGRASYDYTF. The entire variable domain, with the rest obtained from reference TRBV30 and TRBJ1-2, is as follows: SQTIHQWPATLVQPVGSPLSLECTVEGTSNPNLYWYRQAAGRGLQLLFYSVGIGQISSEVPQNLSASRPQDRQFILSSKKLLLSDSGFYLCAWRSGRASYDYTFGSGTRLTVV.

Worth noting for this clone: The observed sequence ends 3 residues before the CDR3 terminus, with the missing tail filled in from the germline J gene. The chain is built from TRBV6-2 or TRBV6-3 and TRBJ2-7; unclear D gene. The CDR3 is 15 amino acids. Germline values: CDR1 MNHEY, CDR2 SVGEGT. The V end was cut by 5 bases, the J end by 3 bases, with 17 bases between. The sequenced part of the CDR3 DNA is TGTGCCAGCAGTACTAATATCCCGACTGTCTACGAG. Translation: CASSTNIPTVYE. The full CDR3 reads CASSTNIPTVYEQYF.

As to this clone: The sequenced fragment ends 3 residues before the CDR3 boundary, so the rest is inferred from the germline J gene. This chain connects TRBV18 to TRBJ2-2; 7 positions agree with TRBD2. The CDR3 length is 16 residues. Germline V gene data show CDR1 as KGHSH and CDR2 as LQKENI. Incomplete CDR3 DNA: TGTGCCAGCTCATCGGGACCCCCAGGGACTAATGAAAAG. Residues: CASSSGPPGTNEK. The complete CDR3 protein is CASSSGPPGTNEKLFF.

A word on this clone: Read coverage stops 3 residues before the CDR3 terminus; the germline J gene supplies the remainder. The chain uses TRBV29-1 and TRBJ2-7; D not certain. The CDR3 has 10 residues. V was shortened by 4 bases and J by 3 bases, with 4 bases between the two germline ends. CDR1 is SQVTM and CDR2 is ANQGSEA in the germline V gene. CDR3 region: CSVANYEQYF. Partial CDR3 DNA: TGCAGCGTTGCCAACTACGAG.

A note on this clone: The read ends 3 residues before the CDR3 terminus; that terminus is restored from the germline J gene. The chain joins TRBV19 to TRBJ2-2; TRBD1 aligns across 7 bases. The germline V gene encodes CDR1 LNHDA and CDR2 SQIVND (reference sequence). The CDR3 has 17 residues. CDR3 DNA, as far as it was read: TGTGCCAGTAGGGGGACAGAATTGTCTCCCCGGGGTGAAAAG. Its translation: CASRGTELSPRGEK. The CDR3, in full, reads CASRGTELSPRGEKLFF.

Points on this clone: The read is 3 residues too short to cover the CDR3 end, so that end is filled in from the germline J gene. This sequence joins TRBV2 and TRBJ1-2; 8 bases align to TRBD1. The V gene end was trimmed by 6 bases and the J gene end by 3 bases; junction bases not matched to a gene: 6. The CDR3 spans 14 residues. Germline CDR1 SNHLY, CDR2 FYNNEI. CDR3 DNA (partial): TGTGCCAGCAGCACGGACAGGGACCACTATGGC. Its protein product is CASSTDRDHYG. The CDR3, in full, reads CASSTDRDHYGYTF.

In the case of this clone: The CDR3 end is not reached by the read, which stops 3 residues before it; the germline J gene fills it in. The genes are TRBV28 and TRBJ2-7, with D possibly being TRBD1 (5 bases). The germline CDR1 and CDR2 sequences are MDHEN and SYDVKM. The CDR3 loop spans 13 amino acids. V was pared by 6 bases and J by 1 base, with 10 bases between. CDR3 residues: CASRKTASYEQYF. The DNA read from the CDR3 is TGTGCCAGCAGAAAGACAGCATCCTACGAG.

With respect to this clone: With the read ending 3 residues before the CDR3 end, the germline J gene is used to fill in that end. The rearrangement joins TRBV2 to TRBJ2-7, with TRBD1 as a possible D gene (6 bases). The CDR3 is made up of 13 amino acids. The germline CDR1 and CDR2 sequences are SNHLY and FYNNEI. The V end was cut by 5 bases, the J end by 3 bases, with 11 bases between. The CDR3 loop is CASSPQGNYEQYF. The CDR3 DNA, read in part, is TGTGCCAGCAGTCCCCAGGGGAACTACGAG.

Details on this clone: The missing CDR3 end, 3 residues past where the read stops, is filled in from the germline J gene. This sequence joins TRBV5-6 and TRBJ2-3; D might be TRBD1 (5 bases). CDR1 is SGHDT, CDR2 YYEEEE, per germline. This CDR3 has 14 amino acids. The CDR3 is CASSLIGEQETQYF. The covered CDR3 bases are TGTGCCAGCAGCTTGATAGGGGAACAAGAGACG.

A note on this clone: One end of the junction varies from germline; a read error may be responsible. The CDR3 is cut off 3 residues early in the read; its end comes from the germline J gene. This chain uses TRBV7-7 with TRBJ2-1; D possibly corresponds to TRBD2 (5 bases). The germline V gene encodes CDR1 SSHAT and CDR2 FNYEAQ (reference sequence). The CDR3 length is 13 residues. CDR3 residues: CASTSGDINEQFF. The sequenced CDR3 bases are TGTGCTAGCACAAGCGGAGATATCAATGAG.

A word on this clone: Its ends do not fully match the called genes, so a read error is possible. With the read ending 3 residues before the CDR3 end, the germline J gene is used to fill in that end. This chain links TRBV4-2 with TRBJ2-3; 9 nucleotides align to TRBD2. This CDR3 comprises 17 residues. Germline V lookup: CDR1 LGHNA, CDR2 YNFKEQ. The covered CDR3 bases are TGCGCCAGCAGCCAAGATAGGGCGGGGGGGCCGTCGGAGACG. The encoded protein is CASSQDRAGGPSET. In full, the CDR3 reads CASSQDRAGGPSETQYF.

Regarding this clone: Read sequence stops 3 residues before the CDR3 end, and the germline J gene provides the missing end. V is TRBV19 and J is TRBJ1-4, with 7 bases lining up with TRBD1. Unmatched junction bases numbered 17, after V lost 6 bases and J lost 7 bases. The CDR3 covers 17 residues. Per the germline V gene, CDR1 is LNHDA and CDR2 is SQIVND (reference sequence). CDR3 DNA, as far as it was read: TGTGCCAGTAGGGGGACAGAATTGTCTCCCCGGGGTGAAAAA. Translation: CASRGTELSPRGEK. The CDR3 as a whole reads CASRGTELSPRGEKLFF.

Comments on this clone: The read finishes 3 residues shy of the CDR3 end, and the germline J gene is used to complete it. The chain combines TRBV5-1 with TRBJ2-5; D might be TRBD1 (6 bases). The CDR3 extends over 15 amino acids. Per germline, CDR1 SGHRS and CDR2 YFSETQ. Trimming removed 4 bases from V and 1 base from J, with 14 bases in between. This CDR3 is CASSIGAGAQETQYF. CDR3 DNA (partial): TGCGCCAGCAGCATTGGGGCAGGGGCCCAAGAGACC.

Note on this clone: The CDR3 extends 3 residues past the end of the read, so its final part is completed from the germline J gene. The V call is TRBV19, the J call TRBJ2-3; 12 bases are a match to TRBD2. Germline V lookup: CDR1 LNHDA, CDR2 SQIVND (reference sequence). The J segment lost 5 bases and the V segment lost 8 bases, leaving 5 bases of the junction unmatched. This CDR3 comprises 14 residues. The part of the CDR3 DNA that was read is TGTGCCAGTCTAGCGGGGGGGCCGGGAGATACG. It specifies CASLAGGPGDT. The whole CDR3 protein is CASLAGGPGDTQYF. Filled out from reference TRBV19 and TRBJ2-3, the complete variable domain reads DGGITQSPKYLFRKEGQNVTLSCEQNLNHDAMYWYRQDPGQGLRLIYYSQIVNDFQKGDIAEGYSVSREKKESFPLTVTSAQKNPTAFYLCASLAGGPGDTQYFGPGTRLTVL.

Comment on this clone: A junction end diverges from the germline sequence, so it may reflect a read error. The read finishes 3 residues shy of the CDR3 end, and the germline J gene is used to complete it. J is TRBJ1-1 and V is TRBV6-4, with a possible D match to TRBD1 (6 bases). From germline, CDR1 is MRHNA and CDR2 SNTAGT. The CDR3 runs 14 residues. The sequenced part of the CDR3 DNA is TGTGCCAGCAGTTTGACAGGAGACAACACTGGA. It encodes CASSLTGDNTG. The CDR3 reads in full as CASSLTGDNTGAFF.